Listed here are 26 T cell receptor beta chains from one sample, sequenced in a study of human T cells and chemical hapten exposure. Specified time point: patch test 1, 2 weeks after DPC sensitization. Specified treatment: therapeutic diphenylcyclopropenone sensitization with weekly scalp DPC. MiXCR, applied by TCRdb to the RACE reads, yields one record per CDR3 protein. The sample holds fewer than 500,000 distinct CDR3 sequences, roughly 4.8% seen once. The specimen comprised whole blood, sampled in connection with sensitization to the hapten diphenylcyclopropenone (DPC). The source is a woman aged 45-60 years with alopecia areata. Some clones in this sample may be carry-over from other donors' samples.

This clonotype was seen repeatedly, ten times or more. V gene TRBV4-1 combines with J gene TRBJ1-1; 8 bases fit TRBD1. Germline V lookup: CDR1 MGHRA, CDR2 YSYEKL. V shed 6 bases, J shed 6 bases, and the junction held 12 bases outside the gene matches. The CDR3 is 15 amino acids. As DNA, the CDR3 is TGCGCCAGCAGTGGTCATAGACAGGGGACCCCTGAAGCTTTCTTT. The encoded protein is CASSGHRQGTPEAFF.

This clonotype has more than one count but fewer than ten. This chain uses TRBV6-5 with TRBJ1-5, with D possibly TRBD1 on 5 matching bases. Germline V gene sequence: CDR1 MNHEY, CDR2 SVGAGI. V was cut by 5 bases and J by 3 bases, with 14 bases left in between. CDR3 size: 15 residues. CDR3 protein: CASSSRGVINQPQHF. The CDR3 coding sequence is TGTGCCAGCAGTAGTCGGGGGGTCATCAATCAGCCCCAGCATTTT.

This clonotype appeared many times. At one end, the junction sequence differs from germline, possibly due to a read error. This chain uses TRBV12-5 with TRBJ1-2; no clear D gene. This CDR3 spans 12 amino acids. CDR1 is LGHNT, CDR2 FRNRAP, per germline. CDR3 region: CASGLGFRAVAF. The CDR3 DNA reads TGTGCTAGTGGTTTGGGATTCCGGGCCGTCGCCTTC.

The table lists this clonotype with a few counts. J is TRBJ2-7 and V is TRBV5-6; TRBD1 might be the D (6 bases). The CDR3 extends over 15 amino acids. Germline V gives CDR1 SGHDT, CDR2 YYEEEE. Trimming pared 0 bases from V and 3 bases from J, leaving 13 bases between. In nucleotides, the CDR3 is TGTGCCAGCAGCTTGGGGCCAGGGGAAGTCTACGAGCAGTACTTC. It yields the protein CASSLGPGEVYEQYF.

This chain connects TRBV24-1 to TRBJ1-1; D remains unclear. This CDR3 contains 14 residues. CDR1 KGHDR and CDR2 SFDVKD come from the germline V gene. Trimming stripped 1 base from V and 11 bases from J, with 16 bases between. The CDR3 region is CATSDFSLFTGAFF. Here the CDR3 DNA reads TGTGCCACCAGTGATTTTAGTCTCTTTACTGGGGCTTTCTTT.

The V and J genes are TRBV5-1 and TRBJ2-3, with 10 bases lining up with TRBD2. The germline V gene encodes CDR1 SGHRS and CDR2 YFSETQ. CDR3 size: 15 residues. With V trimmed by 5 bases and J by 0 bases, 3 bases remained unmatched. The CDR3 sequence: CASSTSGKSTDTQYF. The CDR3 DNA reads as TGCGCCAGCAGTACTAGCGGGAAGAGCACAGATACGCAGTATTTT.

The table lists this clonotype with many counts. The rearrangement uses TRBV25-1 and TRBJ2-7; D is perhaps TRBD1 or TRBD2 (5 bases each). Germline V gene sequence: CDR1 MGHDK, CDR2 SYGVNS. V was trimmed by 4 bases and J by 2 bases, leaving 9 bases between them. This CDR3 comprises 13 residues. CDR3 residues: CASSGDVAYEQYF. The CDR3 region has the DNA TGTGCCAGCAGTGGGGACGTGGCCTACGAGCAGTACTTC.

This clonotype was found a few times. This sequence joins TRBV5-4 and TRBJ2-5; 10 nucleotides agree with TRBD1. The CDR3 consists of 14 residues. Losses at the gene ends were 5 bases for V and 5 bases for J; bases not matched to a gene: 6. Germline loops: CDR1 SGHNT, CDR2 YYREEE (reference sequence). The CDR3 region has the DNA TGTGCCAGCAGAGACAGGGGGCGCTCGGAGACCCAGTACTTC. It codes for CASRDRGRSETQYF.

This clonotype was seen ten or more times. The gene calls are TRBV6-1 and TRBJ2-3; perhaps D is TRBD1 or TRBD2 (6 bases each). With 5 bases removed from V and 6 bases from J, the gap between germline ends came to 18 bases. The CDR3 sequence is 15 residues long. The germline CDR1 and CDR2 sequences are MNHNS and SASEGT. The chain's CDR3 is CASSPTGAEGDTQYF. The CDR3 DNA reads as TGTGCCAGCAGTCCAACGGGGGCCGAGGGGGATACGCAGTATTTT.

This clonotype was recorded at least ten times. V and J are TRBV7-9 and TRBJ1-3, with a possible D match to TRBD1 (5 bases). Trimming stripped 5 bases from V and 0 bases from J, with 14 bases between. Germline V lookup: CDR1 SEHNR, CDR2 FQNEAQ (reference sequence). The CDR3 contains 16 residues. For the CDR3, the DNA is TGTGCCAGCAGCCACCGGGACGGCGCCTCTGGAAACACCATATATTTT. Its translation is CASSHRDGASGNTIYF.

This clonotype was counted a few times. The genes are TRBV29-1 and TRBJ2-3; TRBD1 is a possible D gene (6 bases). V lost 4 bases to trimming and J lost 4 bases, with 9 bases between them. Germline V gives CDR1 SQVTM, CDR2 ANQGSEA. The CDR3 contains 12 residues. As DNA, the CDR3 is TGCAGCGTTGGGGGGCGGGCAGATACGCAGTATTTT. Translating gives CSVGGRADTQYF.

At least ten counts were recorded for this clonotype. The chain uses TRBV28 and TRBJ2-7; 7 positions agree with TRBD2. The CDR3 spans 15 residues. The V gene's germline CDR1 is MDHEN and CDR2 SYDVKM. With 6 bases clipped from V and 3 bases from J, the junction kept 11 bases outside the gene matches. CDR3 protein: CASRPVREDSYEQYF. For the CDR3, the DNA is TGTGCCAGCAGACCAGTACGGGAGGATAGCTACGAGCAGTACTTC.

With regard to this clonotype: A read error may explain this, as a much larger clone is one base away. The gene calls are TRBV4-1 and TRBJ1-6, with no clear D. This CDR3 has 13 residues. The germline V gene has CDR1 MGHRA and CDR2 YSYEKL. In nucleotides, the CDR3 is TGCACCAGCAGCCAAGAAAGCAATTCACCCCTCCCCTTT. Protein: CTSSQESNSPLPF.

The sample holds a few counts of this clonotype. The chain joins TRBV6-5 to TRBJ1-1; D gene unclear. Germline-derived CDR1 and CDR2 are MNHEY and SVGAGI. This CDR3 has 13 residues. V was trimmed by 2 bases and J by 4 bases, leaving 8 bases between them. CDR3 sequence: CASSYPSRTEAFF. CDR3 in DNA: TGTGCCAGCAGTTACCCGTCGCGCACTGAAGCTTTCTTT.

This clonotype was recorded at least ten times. The chain is built from TRBV4-2 and TRBJ2-7; TRBD1 might be the D (6 bases). The CDR3 covers 14 residues. Germline CDR1 and CDR2: LGHNA and YNFKEQ. V shed 5 bases and J shed 3 bases, with 14 bases lying between them. CDR3 in amino acids: CASSYRVSNYEQYF. CDR3 DNA sequence: TGTGCCAGCAGCTACAGGGTATCCAACTACGAGCAGTACTTC.

The chain carries TRBV6-2 or TRBV6-3 and TRBJ2-5; no firm D call. In germline, CDR1 is MNHEY, CDR2 SVGEGT. The ends were cut back, 6 bases at V and 7 bases at J, with 6 bases in the middle. This CDR3 is built from 10 residues. CDR3 bases: TGTGCCAGCAGGCCGCGGACCCAGTACTTC. Its protein is CASRPRTQYF.

This clonotype was seen many times. The chain couples TRBV4-2 to TRBJ2-7; no clear D. The CDR3 is 16 amino acids. Germline V gives CDR1 LGHNA, CDR2 YNFKEQ. V was cut by 1 base and J by 2 bases, with 15 bases left in between. DNA of the CDR3: TGTGCCAGCAGCCAAGGTATTAGTGGGCCCACCTACGAGCAGTACTTC. Amino acid sequence: CASSQGISGPTYEQYF.

This chain joins TRBV12-3 or TRBV12-4 and TRBJ2-7, with a possible D match to TRBD2 (6 bases). The CDR3 runs 13 residues. V shed 5 bases and J shed 2 bases, with 10 bases lying between them. The CDR3 spells CASSAGTPYEQYF. The DNA for the CDR3 is TGTGCCAGCAGTGCCGGGACTCCCTACGAGCAGTACTTC.

This clonotype was counted ten times or more. The rearrangement uses TRBV7-9 and TRBJ1-1; weak D call: TRBD1 (5 bases). The ends were cut back, 3 bases at V and 4 bases at J, with 12 bases in the middle. CDR1 and CDR2 from the germline V gene are SEHNR and FQNEAQ (reference sequence). This CDR3 comprises 14 residues. The CDR3 DNA reads as TGTGCCAGCAGCTTCGAGTTTACAGGCACTGAAGCTTTCTTT. Encoded protein: CASSFEFTGTEAFF.

This clonotype occurred many times. This sequence joins TRBV29-1 and TRBJ1-1, with TRBD1 identical over 7 bases. CDR1 and CDR2 (germline): SQVTM, ANQGSEA. V gave up 6 bases and J gave up 4 bases; unmatched junction bases: 5. The CDR3 is 12 amino acids. The CDR3 protein is CSVHGQATEAFF. The CDR3 DNA sequence: TGCAGCGTCCACGGACAGGCCACTGAAGCTTTCTTT.

This clonotype appeared many times. The chain employs TRBV15 and TRBJ1-5, with D hard to call. The CDR3 runs to 13 residues. The germline gives CDR1 LNHNV, CDR2 YYDKDF (reference sequence). Trimming cost V 5 bases and J 7 bases, with 12 bases left between them. The CDR3 coding sequence is TGTGCCACCAGCCCAGACCCCAGCCAGCCCCAGCATTTT. Translated: CATSPDPSQPQHF.

This clonotype was counted between two and nine times. V is TRBV6-5 and J is TRBJ1-6; TRBD1 matches at 10 bases. This CDR3 is 16 amino acids long. Germline V gene sequence: CDR1 MNHEY, CDR2 SVGAGI. V shed 9 bases and J 7 bases; nucleotides not matched to a gene: 12. The CDR3 loop is CASRTGTGETNSPLHF. CDR3 DNA sequence: TGTGCCAGTCGCACCGGGACAGGGGAAACGAATTCACCCCTCCACTTT.

This clonotype was detected many times. The genes are TRBV20-1 and TRBJ2-3; a weak D match, TRBD2 (5 bases). Germline-derived CDR1 and CDR2 are DFQATT and SNEGSKA (reference sequence). V lost 0 bases, J lost 3 bases, and 16 bases lay in between. This CDR3 comprises 16 residues. CDR3 in amino acids: CSARDAGREWTDTQYF. DNA for the CDR3: TGCAGTGCTAGAGATGCCGGCCGGGAATGGACAGATACGCAGTATTTT.

V gene TRBV12-3 or TRBV12-4 combines with J gene TRBJ2-7; TRBD1 agrees at 8 bases. J was trimmed by 1 base and V by 4 bases; bases with no gene match: 6. This CDR3 spans 15 amino acids. This CDR3 reads CASSSTDRGSYEQYF. CDR3 nucleotide sequence: TGTGCCAGCAGTTCGACCGACAGGGGATCCTACGAGCAGTACTTC.

The CDR3 coding sequence is TGTGCCAGCAGCGGGGGGACCTCCTACGAGCAGTACTTC. Translating it yields CASSGGTSYEQYF. The V call is TRBV5-5, the J call TRBJ2-7; D is perhaps TRBD2 (6 bases). Germline values: CDR1 SGHKS, CDR2 YYEKEE (reference sequence). V shed 4 bases and J shed 0 bases, with 8 bases lying between them. The CDR3 runs to 13 residues.

This clonotype showed up many times. The V and J genes are TRBV27 and TRBJ2-7, with 10 bases lining up with TRBD1. CDR1 is MNHEY and CDR2 is SMNVEV in the germline V gene (reference sequence). The CDR3 covers 14 residues. V was clipped by 4 bases and J by 6 bases; unmatched bases: 6. Here the CDR3 DNA reads TGTGCCAGCAGTTCGGGACAGGGGAGGAGCGAGCAGTACTTC. It translates to CASSSGQGRSEQYF.